The next 32 T cell receptor beta chains were all read from a single sample in a study of blood T cells in healthy people across ages. Using a J-beta primer mix together with a sample-barcoded 5' primer, a second PCR was run for 7 to 11 cycles. TCRdb re-analysed the 5' RACE reads in MiXCR, keeping a single row per CDR3 protein. The sample lists fewer than 950,000 distinct CDR3 sequences; roughly 40% were seen once. Sequencing input: blood. Every receptor here comes from a man in his late teens or twenties in good health.

There are many counts of this clonotype. CDR3 in amino acids: CASRLAGGPHNEQFF. For the CDR3, the DNA is TGTGCCAGCAGACTAGCGGGGGGGCCCCACAATGAGCAGTTCTTC. The chain uses TRBV12-3 or TRBV12-4 and TRBJ2-1, with 13 bases aligning to TRBD2. Trimming took 6 bases from V and 5 from J; bases not matched to a gene: 4. The CDR3 extends over 15 amino acids.

V is TRBV28 and J is TRBJ2-1; D perhaps matches TRBD2 (6 bases). The CDR3 length is 15 residues. In germline, CDR1 is MDHEN, CDR2 SYDVKM. V was pared by 6 bases and J by 7 bases, with 19 bases between. CDR3 region: CASSRRAGMRNEQFF. For the CDR3, the DNA is TGTGCCAGCAGCCGACGGGCGGGAATGAGAAATGAGCAGTTCTTC.

This clonotype was observed a few times. The rearrangement joins TRBV19 to TRBJ2-1; possible D gene TRBD1, 6 bases. CDR1 LNHDA and CDR2 SQIVND come from the germline V gene (reference sequence). V was clipped by 3 bases and J by 0 bases, with 15 bases between them. The CDR3 runs to 17 residues. CDR3 nucleotide sequence: TGTGCCAGTAGTATTGGCAGGGGAGAACCCTCCTACAATGAGCAGTTCTTC. Protein product: CASSIGRGEPSYNEQFF.

The chain recombines TRBV9 with TRBJ1-4; D is uncertain. This CDR3 region has 15 residues. Between the trimmed V and J ends, which lost 0 bases and 4 bases, there was a span of 10 bases. Per the germline V gene, CDR1 is SGDLS and CDR2 is YYNGEE. CDR3 DNA sequence: TGTGCCAGCAGCGTAGCGGCAGGTCTTAATGAAAAACTGTTTTTT. Amino acids: CASSVAAGLNEKLFF.

A word on this clonotype: A much larger clone is a single base away; this may be a read error. The J gene is TRBJ2-1, the V gene TRBV4-2; D gene unclear. The end of the DNA aligns better with TRBJ2-7, so the J call may be wrong. Germline values: CDR1 LGHNA, CDR2 YNFKEQ. CDR3 length: 15 amino acids. The CDR3 loop reads CASSQDANSYNEQYF. For the CDR3, the DNA is TGTGCCAGCAGCCAAGACGCAAACTCCTACAATGAGCAGTACTTC.

This chain links TRBV20-1 with TRBJ1-1; possibly TRBD1 for D (6 bases). Germline CDR1 and CDR2: DFQATT and SNEGSKA (reference sequence). Trimming took off 7 bases at V and 5 bases at J, with 11 bases between the two ends. The length of the CDR3 is 11 residues. CDR3 residues: CSGGGGTEAFF. In DNA form, the CDR3 reads TGCAGTGGGGGAGGGGGGACTGAAGCTTTCTTT.

The chain employs TRBV12-3 or TRBV12-4 and TRBJ2-4; 7 nucleotides match TRBD2. The DNA end is a closer match to TRBJ2-5, so the J assignment may be wrong. This CDR3 comprises 15 residues. CDR3 nucleotide sequence: TGTGCCAGCCTCCGAGGACTAGTAGAGCAAGAGACCCAGTACTTC. It specifies CASLRGLVEQETQYF.

The chain carries TRBV6-5 and TRBJ2-7, with D possibly TRBD1 on 5 matching bases. CDR3 length: 13 residues. The germline gives CDR1 MNHEY, CDR2 SVGAGI. The V gene lost 2 bases and the J gene lost 4 bases, with 9 bases spanning the gap. The CDR3 bases are TGTGCCAGCAGTTACCGACAGAGTTACGAGCAGTACTTC. This gives the protein CASSYRQSYEQYF.

The V call is TRBV4-2, the J call TRBJ1-6, with 8 bases aligning to TRBD1. In germline, CDR1 is LGHNA, CDR2 YNFKEQ. The CDR3 sequence is 16 residues long. J gave up 6 bases and V 3 bases, and 7 bases lay outside the gene matches. CDR3: CASSQARDRSNSPLHF. The CDR3 DNA follows: TGTGCCAGCAGCCAGGCCCGGGACAGGAGTAATTCACCCCTCCACTTT.

The chain uses TRBV12-3 or TRBV12-4 and TRBJ1-5; D is possibly TRBD1 (5 bases). The CDR3 covers 15 residues. Deletions cut 8 bases from V and 9 bases from J, with 23 bases between. The CDR3 region has the DNA TGTGCCAGCTCAACCCCCCCCCAGGGCTTGTCGCCCCAGCATTTT. Protein product: CASSTPPQGLSPQHF.

The rearrangement uses TRBV20-1 and TRBJ2-7; D call uncertain. The CDR3 loop spans 14 amino acids. From germline, CDR1 is DFQATT and CDR2 SNEGSKA (reference sequence). The germline V and J ends were trimmed by 2 bases and 5 bases, with 16 bases remaining between them. The CDR3 loop is CSARPHSIGHEQYF. The CDR3 DNA is TGCAGTGCTAGACCGCATTCAATTGGTCACGAGCAGTACTTC.

CDR3 in amino acids: CASSVDRGQWTQYF. CDR3 coding DNA: TGTGCCAGCAGCGTAGACAGGGGGCAATGGACCCAGTACTTC. The chain employs TRBV9 and TRBJ2-7; 9 nucleotides agree with TRBD1. The better agreement between TRBJ2-5 and the DNA end casts doubt on the J call. CDR3 length: 14 residues. Germline V gene data show CDR1 as SGDLS and CDR2 as YYNGEE.

The chain combines TRBV5-1 with TRBJ2-3; D might be TRBD2 (5 bases). The CDR3 runs 14 residues. The germline V gene encodes CDR1 SGHRS and CDR2 YFSETQ. Trimming removed 3 bases at V and 6 bases at J, with 14 bases between. CDR3: CASSSDSLADTQYF. The CDR3 DNA reads as TGCGCCAGCAGCTCGGACTCTTTAGCGGATACGCAGTATTTT.

The gene calls are TRBV6-2 or TRBV6-3 and TRBJ2-7; the match to TRBD1 covers 8 bases. Germline V gives CDR1 MNHEY, CDR2 SVGEGT. The ends lost 2 bases at V and 7 bases at J; junction bases unmatched: 16. The CDR3 covers 17 residues. CDR3 bases: TGTGCCAGCAGTTACCCCCGGACAGGGCAAATAAACAATGAGCAGTACTTC. Translating it yields CASSYPRTGQINNEQYF.

As for this clonotype: A read error may explain this, as a much larger clone is one base away. J is TRBJ2-1 and V is TRBV6-2 or TRBV6-3; no clear D. This CDR3 has 12 amino acids. Germline CDR1 is MNHEY and CDR2 is SVGEGT. The V end lost 5 bases, the J end lost 9 bases, and 11 bases lay between the germline ends. CDR3 region: CASSALWAEQFF. The CDR3 DNA sequence: TGTGCCAGCAGTGCCCTCTGGGCTGAGCAGTTCTTC.

This clonotype was observed a handful of times. This sequence joins TRBV7-2 and TRBJ2-1, with unresolved D. Between the trimmed V and J ends, which lost 0 bases and 9 bases, there was a span of 12 bases. There are 14 residues in the CDR3. CDR1 is SGHTA and CDR2 is FQGNSA in the germline V gene. The CDR3 loop reads CASSLAGTAGEQFF. The DNA for the CDR3 is TGTGCCAGCAGCTTAGCGGGTACGGCTGGTGAGCAGTTCTTC.

The sample holds a few counts of this clonotype. J is TRBJ2-3 and V is TRBV6-5; the match to TRBD1 covers 7 bases. Germline loops: CDR1 MNHEY, CDR2 SVGAGI. CDR3 length: 14 residues. Trimming removed 5 bases from V and 11 bases from J; junction bases left unmatched: 13. DNA for the CDR3: TGTGCCAGCAGTCACGCACCCGGGACAGACAAGCAGTATTTT. Translation: CASSHAPGTDKQYF.

In its sample, this clonotype was seen a few times. The chain joins TRBV6-4 to TRBJ1-1; no firm D call. CDR1 and CDR2 (germline): MRHNA, SNTAGT. This CDR3 region has 13 residues. Trimming stripped 2 bases from V and 2 bases from J, with 6 bases between. CDR3 protein: CASSDRPNTEAFF. The CDR3 DNA sequence: TGTGCCAGCAGTGACAGACCAAACACTGAAGCTTTCTTT.

The J gene is TRBJ2-6, the V gene TRBV4-3, with D possibly being TRBD2 (5 bases). Trimming removed 0 bases from V and 0 bases from J, with 9 bases in between. From germline, CDR1 is LGHNA and CDR2 YSLEER. The CDR3 is 17 amino acids. The CDR3 protein is CASSQERGSSGANVLTF. The CDR3 DNA reads as TGCGCCAGCAGCCAAGAACGGGGTTCCTCTGGGGCCAACGTCCTGACTTTC.

In its sample, this clonotype was seen many times. The chain is built from TRBV7-2 and TRBJ2-1; D is undetermined. Trimming left V 1 base short and J 4 bases short, with 5 bases between. CDR1 is SGHTA, CDR2 FQGNSA, per germline. This CDR3 is 13 amino acids long. The DNA of the CDR3 is TGTGCCAGCAGCTTAGAACCGTACAATGAGCAGTTCTTC. Its translation is CASSLEPYNEQFF. Looking up the rest from reference TRBV7-2 and TRBJ2-1 gives the full variable domain: GAGVSQSPSNKVTEKGKDVELRCDPISGHTALYWYRQSLGQGLEFLIYFQGNSAPDKSGLPSDRFSAERTGGSVSTLTIQRTQQEDSAVYLCASSLEPYNEQFFGPGTRLTVL.

This chain joins TRBV6-6 and TRBJ1-5, with unresolved D. The V end was cut by 0 bases, the J end by 7 bases, with 13 bases between. CDR1 and CDR2 (germline): MNHNY, SVGAGI (reference sequence). This CDR3 spans 15 amino acids. For the CDR3, the DNA is TGTGCCAGCAGTTACTCGGGCCTGGACGGACAGCCCCAGCATTTT. Translation gives CASSYSGLDGQPQHF.

The chain recombines TRBV20-1 with TRBJ2-1, with 8 positions matching TRBD1. Near its end, the DNA agrees better with TRBJ2-7, so the J call may be wrong. The CDR3 sequence is 16 residues long. Germline V gene sequence: CDR1 DFQATT, CDR2 SNEGSKA (reference sequence). Here the CDR3 DNA reads TGCAGTGCTTCGAAACCAGACAGGGGAAGCTACAATGAGCAGTACTTC. Protein: CSASKPDRGSYNEQYF.

The J gene is TRBJ2-7, the V gene TRBV5-1; D is ambiguous. Germline V lookup: CDR1 SGHRS, CDR2 YFSETQ. The CDR3 covers 10 residues. With 4 bases removed from V and 6 bases from J, the gap between germline ends came to 5 bases. The chain's CDR3 is CASSGGEQYF. The CDR3, as DNA: TGCGCCAGCAGCGGCGGCGAGCAGTACTTC.

At least ten counts were recorded for this clonotype. The chain employs TRBV5-1 and TRBJ1-2; D gene unclear. This CDR3 is built from 15 residues. The germline CDR1 and CDR2 sequences are SGHRS and YFSETQ. V gave up 4 bases and J gave up 5 bases, with 18 bases separating them. Here the CDR3 DNA reads TGCGCCAGCAGCCAGACCTTTTCGGGAGGGTATGGCTACACCTTC. Residues: CASSQTFSGGYGYTF.

Note on this clonotype: Given a much more abundant clone one base away, this may be a read error. This sequence joins TRBV20-1 and TRBJ2-1; unclear D gene. CDR1 and CDR2 from the germline V gene are DFQATT and SNEGSKA (reference sequence). V was clipped by 4 bases and J by 8 bases, with 18 bases between them. CDR3 size: 14 residues. The CDR3 DNA reads TGCAGTGCTATCGTTGGTGTCCTCCAGGATGAGCAGTTCTTC. This codes for CSAIVGVLQDEQFF.

The CDR3 here is CASLQGTTTNEKLFF. The CDR3, as DNA: TGTGCCAGTCTTCAGGGGACCACAACTAATGAAAAACTGTTTTTT. The genes are TRBV2 and TRBJ1-4; a weak D match, TRBD1 (6 bases). Trimming took 9 bases from V and 0 from J, leaving 14 bases between them. CDR1 SNHLY and CDR2 FYNNEI come from the germline V gene. The CDR3 consists of 15 residues.

The chain couples TRBV28 to TRBJ2-1; either TRBD1 or TRBD2 may fit D (5 bases each). Germline V lookup: CDR1 MDHEN, CDR2 SYDVKM. Trimming took 7 bases from V and 7 from J, leaving 20 bases between them. This CDR3 has 15 residues. DNA for the CDR3: TGTGCCAGCACGGGATGGGCAGGGAGCCCTAATGAGCAGTTCTTC. Protein sequence: CASTGWAGSPNEQFF.

This clonotype was recorded at least ten times. The chain employs TRBV12-3 or TRBV12-4 and TRBJ2-5; D gene unclear. The germline V and J ends were trimmed by 9 bases and 11 bases, with 25 bases remaining between them. The CDR3 covers 14 residues. The CDR3 sequence is CASTHPSKGNEQYF. The CDR3, as DNA: TGTGCCAGTACCCATCCCTCCAAGGGCAATGAGCAGTACTTC.

This clonotype came up a few times. The V and J genes are TRBV20-1 and TRBJ2-3, with no clear D. Germline V gives CDR1 DFQATT, CDR2 SNEGSKA (reference sequence). The CDR3 covers 11 residues. With 5 bases removed from V and 6 bases from J, the gap between germline ends came to 9 bases. The CDR3 region has the DNA TGCAGTGCTGACGTTATGGATACGCAGTATTTT. It translates to CSADVMDTQYF.

This clonotype was counted many times. DNA for the CDR3: TGCGCCAGCAGCCAAGATTCGGACAGGGGGGTCCAAGAGACCCAGTACTTC. Its translation is CASSQDSDRGVQETQYF. This sequence joins TRBV4-3 and TRBJ2-5; 10 bases agree with TRBD1. The ends lost 0 bases at V and 1 base at J; junction bases unmatched: 5. The CDR3 is 17 residues long. Germline V gene data show CDR1 as LGHNA and CDR2 as YSLEER.

The chain joins TRBV6-6 to TRBJ2-2; D gene uncertain. The CDR3 totals 13 residues. Trimming left V 0 bases short and J 6 bases short, with 5 bases between. From germline, CDR1 is MNHNY and CDR2 SVGAGI (reference sequence). This CDR3 reads CASSYSSAGELFF. CDR3 DNA: TGTGCCAGCAGTTACTCGAGCGCCGGGGAGCTGTTTTTT.

J is TRBJ2-1 and V is TRBV3-1, with a tentative D call TRBD1 (6 bases). Trimming stripped 4 bases from V and 10 bases from J, with 11 bases between. The CDR3 runs to 12 residues. Germline CDR1 and CDR2: LGHDT and YNNKEL (reference sequence). This CDR3 is CASSRQQGEQFF. The CDR3 DNA is TGTGCCAGCAGCCGGCAACAGGGAGAGCAGTTCTTC.